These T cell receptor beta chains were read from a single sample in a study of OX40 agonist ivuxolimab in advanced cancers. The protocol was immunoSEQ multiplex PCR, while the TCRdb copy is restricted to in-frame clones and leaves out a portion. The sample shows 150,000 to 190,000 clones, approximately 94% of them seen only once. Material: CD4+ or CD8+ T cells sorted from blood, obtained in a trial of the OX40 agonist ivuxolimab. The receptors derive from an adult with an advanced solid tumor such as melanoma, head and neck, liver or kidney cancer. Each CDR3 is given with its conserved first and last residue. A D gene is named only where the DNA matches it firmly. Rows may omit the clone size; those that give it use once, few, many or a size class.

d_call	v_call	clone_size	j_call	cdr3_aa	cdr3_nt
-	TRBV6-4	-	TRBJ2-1	CASRGFYNEQFF	TGTGCCAGCAGGGGGTTTTACAATGAGCAGTTCTTC
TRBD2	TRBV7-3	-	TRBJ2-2	CASSLIQLAGGRTGELFF	TGTGCCAGCAGCTTAATACAACTAGCGGGAGGACGCACCGGGGAGCTGTTTTTT
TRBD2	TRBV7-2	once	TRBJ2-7	CASSFRTSGSRDEQYF	TGTGCCAGCAGCTTCCGGACTAGCGGGAGTAGGGACGAGCAGTACTTC
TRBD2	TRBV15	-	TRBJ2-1	CATSSLAGKNNEQFF	TGTGCCACCAGCTCACTAGCGGGGAAAAACAATGAGCAGTTCTTC
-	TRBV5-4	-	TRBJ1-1	CASSPSGPGGTEAFF	TGTGCCAGCAGCCCTAGTGGTCCGGGAGGGACTGAAGCTTTCTTT
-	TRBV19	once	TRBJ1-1	CASSRRGITEAFF	TGTGCCAGTAGTCGACGGGGGATCACTGAAGCTTTCTTT
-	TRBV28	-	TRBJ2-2	CAGRVGRGELFF	TGTGCCGGGCGGGTTGGGCGAGGGGAGCTGTTTTTT
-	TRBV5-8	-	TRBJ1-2	CASSYGLRRSGYTF	TGTGCCAGCAGTTATGGACTTCGGCGGTCTGGTTACACCTTC
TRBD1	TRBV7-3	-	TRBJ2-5	CASSDQGAGETQYF	TGTGCCAGCAGCGACCAGGGGGCAGGGGAGACCCAGTACTTC
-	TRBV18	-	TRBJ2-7	CASSPPGGPYEQYF	TGTGCCAGCTCACCACCGGGGGGGCCCTACGAGCAGTACTTC
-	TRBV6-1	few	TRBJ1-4	CASSEARASTGFF	TGTGCCAGCAGTGAAGCGCGAGCTTCTACCGGGTTTTTT
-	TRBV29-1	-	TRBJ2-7	CSVEGGLGSYEQYF	TGCAGCGTTGAAGGGGGGCTGGGATCCTACGAGCAGTACTTC
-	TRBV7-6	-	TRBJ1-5	CASSLDQPQHF	TGTGCCAGCAGCTTAGATCAGCCCCAGCATTTT
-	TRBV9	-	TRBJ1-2	CASSVDHGANYGYTF	TGTGCCAGCAGCGTAGACCATGGAGCTAACTATGGCTACACCTTC
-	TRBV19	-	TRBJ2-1	CASTPQGGNEQFF	TGTGCCAGTACCCCTCAAGGAGGGAATGAGCAGTTCTTC
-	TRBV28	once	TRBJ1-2	CASSFSRGGNYGYTF	TGTGCCAGCAGTTTTTCGAGGGGCGGGAACTATGGCTACACCTTC
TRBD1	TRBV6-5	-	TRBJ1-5	CASSPGQGGGQPQHF	TGTGCCAGCAGCCCCGGACAGGGGGGAGGTCAGCCCCAGCATTTT
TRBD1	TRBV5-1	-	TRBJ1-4	CASSFSGTGNEKLFF	TGCGCCAGCAGCTTTTCCGGGACAGGGAATGAAAAACTGTTTTTT
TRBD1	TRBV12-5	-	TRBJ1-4	CASGQSKQGIATNEKLFF	TGTGCTAGTGGCCAAAGTAAACAGGGGATTGCAACTAATGAAAAACTGTTTTTT
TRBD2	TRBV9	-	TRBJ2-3	CASSTSGGFTDTQYF	TGTGCCAGTTCGACTAGCGGGGGGTTCACAGATACGCAGTATTTT
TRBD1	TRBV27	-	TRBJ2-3	CASSLLVGTGTDTQYF	TGTGCCAGCAGTTTATTAGTCGGGACAGGGACAGATACGCAGTATTTT
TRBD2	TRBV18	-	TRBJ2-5	CASSPGTSRKTQYF	TGTGCCAGCTCACCAGGGACTAGCAGGAAGACCCAGTACTTC
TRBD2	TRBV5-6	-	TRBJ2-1	CASSLRKFSSGSYNEQFF	TGTGCCAGCAGCTTGAGGAAATTCTCTAGCGGCTCCTACAATGAGCAGTTCTTC
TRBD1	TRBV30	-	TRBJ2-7	CAWSVDDRVSEQYF	TGTGCCTGGAGTGTTGACGACAGGGTGAGCGAGCAGTACTTC
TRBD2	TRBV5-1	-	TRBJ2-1	CASSMTSGTTLNEQFF	TGCGCCAGCAGCATGACTAGCGGCACGACCTTGAATGAGCAGTTCTTC
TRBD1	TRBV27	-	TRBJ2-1	CASSITGANEQFF	TGTGCCAGCAGCATAACAGGGGCCAATGAGCAGTTCTTC
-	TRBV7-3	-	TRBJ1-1	CASSLFPRTTNTEAFF	TGTGCCAGCAGCTTATTCCCTCGGACGACGAACACTGAAGCTTTCTTT
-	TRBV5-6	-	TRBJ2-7	CASSLALGFYEQYF	TGTGCCAGCAGCTTGGCCCTGGGGTTCTACGAGCAGTACTTC
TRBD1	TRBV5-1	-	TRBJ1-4	CASSLGRGQGEKLFF	TGCGCCAGCAGCTTGGGAAGGGGGCAGGGTGAAAAACTGTTTTTT
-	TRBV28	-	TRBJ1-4	CASSETVSEKLFF	TGTGCCAGCAGTGAGACAGTCAGTGAAAAACTGTTTTTT
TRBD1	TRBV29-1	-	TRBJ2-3	CSVARTGNTQYF	TGCAGCGTTGCCAGGACAGGGAATACGCAGTATTTT
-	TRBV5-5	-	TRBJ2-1	CASRYHGSPNEQFF	TGTGCCAGCAGATACCACGGATCCCCCAATGAGCAGTTCTTC